This TCR beta chain was identified in a study of beta chain features in type 1 diabetes. Background on the study: Patients shared similar age, gender and cell yields with healthy donors. Whole-study findings and limits: Across all four CD4+ subsets, people with type 1 diabetes showed modestly shorter TCRB CDR3s.

Reverse transcription of all isolated RNA meant that expressed TCRB transcripts were sequenced. Measured with immunoSEQ multiplex PCR; TCRdb has only the in-frame clones, and not every one. The table has roughly 300,000 clones, about a tenth seen once. This clone was seen a handful of times. Its antigen remains unidentified. CDR1 and CDR2 from the germline V gene are WNHNN and SYGVQD (reference sequence). V shed 3 bases and J shed 2 bases, with 12 bases lying between them. This CDR3 comprises 15 residues. The chain joins TRBV10-1 to TRBJ2-3; weak D call: TRBD1 (6 bases). The TCR sequence derives from a man aged 30-40 years with type 1 diabetes. Specimen: central memory CD4+ T cells from blood. CDR3 residues: CASSDRTADTDTQYF. The CDR3 DNA reads as TGCGCCAGCAGTGACAGGACAGCCGACACAGATACGCAGTATTTT.